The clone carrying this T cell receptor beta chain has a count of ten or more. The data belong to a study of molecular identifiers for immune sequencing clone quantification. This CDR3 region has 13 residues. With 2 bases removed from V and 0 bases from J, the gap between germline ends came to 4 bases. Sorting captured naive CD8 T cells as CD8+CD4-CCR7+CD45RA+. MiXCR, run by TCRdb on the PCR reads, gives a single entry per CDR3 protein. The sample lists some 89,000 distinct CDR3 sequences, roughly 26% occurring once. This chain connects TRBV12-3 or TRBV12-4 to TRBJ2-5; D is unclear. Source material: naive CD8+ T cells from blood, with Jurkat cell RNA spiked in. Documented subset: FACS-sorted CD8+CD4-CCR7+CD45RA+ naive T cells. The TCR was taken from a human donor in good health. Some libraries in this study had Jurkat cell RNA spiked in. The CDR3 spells CASSLHNQETQYF. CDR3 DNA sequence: TGTGCCAGCAGTTTACACAACCAAGAGACCCAGTACTTC.